This is a list of T cell receptor beta chains from one sample in a study of cytomegalovirus exposure and HLA in healthy donors. Some clones are missing from TCRdb's copy, which holds only in-frame ones; the method was immunoSEQ multiplex PCR. The profile shows about 150,000 clones, around 75% of them singletons. Sequencing was carried out using PBMCs. The receptors were sampled from a woman aged 25 to 45 in good health and CMV-seronegative. Each CDR3 is given without its conserved first and last residue. Fields, in order: V gene, J gene, CDR3 protein.

v_call: TRBV4-3
j_call: TRBJ2-5
cdr3_aa: ASSPSGTSVTQY

v_call: TRBV19
j_call: TRBJ2-3
cdr3_aa: ASSIDRERFADTQY

v_call: TRBV2
j_call: TRBJ2-5
cdr3_aa: ASRDRGPLRETQY

v_call: TRBV7-3
j_call: TRBJ1-3
cdr3_aa: ASSLQGLGNTIY

v_call: TRBV6-5
j_call: TRBJ1-2
cdr3_aa: ASSPDRDDGYT

v_call: TRBV7-9
j_call: TRBJ1-1
cdr3_aa: ASSPISFHGAF

v_call: TRBV6-1
j_call: .
cdr3_aa: ASSEWSSGVYEQY

v_call: TRBV2
j_call: TRBJ1-4
cdr3_aa: ASSTSGTGLEKLF

v_call: TRBV7-2
j_call: TRBJ1-1
cdr3_aa: ASSSQGPDTEAF

v_call: TRBV14
j_call: TRBJ2-7
cdr3_aa: ASSQDQGAHSEQY

v_call: TRBV9
j_call: TRBJ2-1
cdr3_aa: ASSVSGDNEQF

v_call: TRBV5-1
j_call: TRBJ2-1
cdr3_aa: ASAPGGQTTEQF

v_call: TRBV7-9
j_call: TRBJ1-5
cdr3_aa: SSSQGGYFFYSNQPQH

v_call: TRBV5-1
j_call: TRBJ2-3
cdr3_aa: ASSLYSNTDTQY

v_call: TRBV7-9
j_call: TRBJ2-5
cdr3_aa: ASRLGLAQETQY

v_call: TRBV7-9
j_call: TRBJ2-7
cdr3_aa: ASKRQGSYEQY

v_call: TRBV19
j_call: TRBJ2-3
cdr3_aa: ASSTPDRPDTQY

v_call: TRBV18
j_call: TRBJ1-1
cdr3_aa: ASSPRRGMNTEAF

v_call: TRBV5-1
j_call: TRBJ2-5
cdr3_aa: ASSSGQTQETQY

v_call: TRBV19
j_call: TRBJ2-2
cdr3_aa: ASKVSARDSLSGELF

v_call: TRBV2
j_call: TRBJ1-1
cdr3_aa: ASSRGQGGNTEAF

v_call: TRBV6-1
j_call: TRBJ1-4
cdr3_aa: ASSEAVPGAEKLF

v_call: TRBV11-2
j_call: TRBJ1-3
cdr3_aa: ASSSLTVGNTIY

v_call: TRBV5-5
j_call: TRBJ2-2
cdr3_aa: ASSLVASGGKGTGELF

v_call: TRBV6-5
j_call: TRBJ1-3
cdr3_aa: ASSLGNTIY

v_call: TRBV9
j_call: TRBJ1-3
cdr3_aa: ASSPRQGRAGNTIY

v_call: TRBV18
j_call: TRBJ2-1
cdr3_aa: ASSPLRAGGTYNEQF

v_call: TRBV6-5
j_call: TRBJ1-2
cdr3_aa: ASSYSGTANYGYT

v_call: TRBV5-6
j_call: TRBJ1-5
cdr3_aa: ASSHWGDSNQPQH

v_call: TRBV6-6
j_call: TRBJ2-7
cdr3_aa: AIGSGGSTYEQY

v_call: TRBV18
j_call: TRBJ2-5
cdr3_aa: ASSPTVTGTEETQY

v_call: TRBV11-2
j_call: TRBJ1-1
cdr3_aa: ASSLGWGGHTEAF

v_call: TRBV4-1
j_call: TRBJ2-1
cdr3_aa: ASSQWWGGTEQF

v_call: TRBV4-2
j_call: TRBJ2-1
cdr3_aa: ASSRGGGLYNEQF

v_call: TRBV19
j_call: TRBJ2-5
cdr3_aa: ATRPGHQQETQY

v_call: TRBV19
j_call: TRBJ2-7
cdr3_aa: ASSRQGFGEQY

v_call: TRBV7-3
j_call: TRBJ2-2
cdr3_aa: ASSPSGGASTGELF

v_call: TRBV9
j_call: TRBJ2-1
cdr3_aa: ASSVGGGKNEQF

v_call: TRBV25-1
j_call: TRBJ1-2
cdr3_aa: ASRKQGNSGYT

v_call: TRBV5-1
j_call: TRBJ2-2
cdr3_aa: ASSLGPIARSTGELF

v_call: TRBV7-9
j_call: TRBJ1-2
cdr3_aa: ASSIGTGESYGYT

v_call: TRBV2
j_call: TRBJ1-2
cdr3_aa: ASSRTTDGYT

v_call: TRBV4-1
j_call: TRBJ1-3
cdr3_aa: ASSQDFRRDTIY

v_call: TRBV27
j_call: TRBJ1-1
cdr3_aa: ASSGQGVGTEAF

v_call: TRBV7-9
j_call: TRBJ1-2
cdr3_aa: ASRESGFGGAEGYT

v_call: TRBV6-5
j_call: TRBJ2-7
cdr3_aa: ASRIRTGTYEQY

v_call: TRBV15
j_call: TRBJ2-6
cdr3_aa: ATMQGSPFSGANVLT

v_call: TRBV29-1
j_call: TRBJ2-2
cdr3_aa: SVLRGGENTGELF

v_call: TRBV27
j_call: TRBJ2-1
cdr3_aa: ASSSRQESSYNEQF